These 14 T cell receptor beta chains originate from one sample sequenced in a study of radiation and T cells in renal cell carcinoma. Regarding time point: baseline pretreatment blood. As for treatment: 15 Gy SBRT to primary tumor, nephrectomy 4 weeks later. TCRdb's table, derived via immunoSEQ multiplex PCR, lists solely in-frame clones and lacks some. The repertoire holds approximately 140,000 clones, with around four fifths as singletons. The source was blood, collected from a patient whose treatment included radiotherapy and nephrectomy. The receptors originated from a woman in her fifties or sixties with renal cell carcinoma.

V gene TRBV20-1 combines with J gene TRBJ2-5, with D perhaps TRBD1 or TRBD2 (5 bases each). V gave up 8 bases and J gave up 2 bases, with 9 bases separating them. The germline CDR1 and CDR2 sequences are DFQATT and SNEGSKA (reference sequence). The CDR3 consists of 11 residues. CDR3 sequence: CSPGRQETQYF. As DNA, the CDR3 is TGCAGTCCGGGACGACAAGAGACCCAGTACTTC.

This clone was observed a few times. The J gene is TRBJ1-3, the V gene TRBV7-2; D remains ambiguous. V was cut by 8 bases and J by 0 bases, with 17 bases left in between. The CDR3 has 16 amino acids. CDR1 is SGHTA and CDR2 is FQGNSA in the germline V gene. The CDR3 loop reads CASGSNPGFSGNTIYF. In DNA form, the CDR3 reads TGTGCCAGCGGATCGAATCCGGGATTCTCTGGAAACACCATATATTTT.

The V call is TRBV2, the J call TRBJ1-1; unclear D gene. Trimming pared 4 bases from V and 8 bases from J, leaving 5 bases between. The length of the CDR3 is 10 residues. Germline V CDR1 and CDR2: SNHLY, FYNNEI. CDR3 sequence (DNA): TGTGCCAGCAGTGGGGTGGAAGCTTTCTTT. This sequence encodes CASSGVEAFF.

This chain links TRBV7-2 with TRBJ1-1, with D unresolved. V lost 6 bases to trimming and J lost 6 bases, with 11 bases between them. CDR1 SGHTA and CDR2 FQGNSA come from the germline V gene. The length of the CDR3 is 12 residues. The CDR3 sequence: CASRIFVAEAFF. Written as DNA, the CDR3 is TGTGCCAGCAGAATTTTTGTAGCTGAAGCTTTCTTT.

The J gene is TRBJ1-4, the V gene TRBV5-1; D might be TRBD1 (5 bases). Germline CDR1 SGHRS, CDR2 YFSETQ. V was clipped by 2 bases and J by 6 bases, with 11 bases between them. The CDR3 totals 14 residues. The CDR3 loop is CASSFWGRDEKLFF. CDR3 DNA: TGCGCCAGCAGCTTTTGGGGGAGAGATGAAAAACTGTTTTTT. Variable domain in full (rest from reference TRBV5-1 and TRBJ1-4): KAGVTQTPRYLIKTRGQQVTLSCSPISGHRSVSWYQQTPGQGLQFLFEYFSETQRNKGNFPGRFSGRQFSNSRSEMNVSTLELGDSALYLCASSFWGRDEKLFFGSGTQLSVL.

V and J are TRBV7-2 and TRBJ1-2; unclear D gene. This CDR3 contains 14 residues. CDR1 and CDR2 from the germline V gene are SGHTA and FQGNSA. V lost 5 bases and J 4 bases, leaving 14 bases between the germline ends. The CDR3 loop is CASSPSGGVYGYTF. CDR3 nucleotide sequence: TGTGCCAGCAGCCCCTCCGGAGGTGTCTATGGCTACACCTTC.

In nucleotides, the CDR3 is TGTGCCAGCAGCCCGGCGGGGGGTGGAAACACCATATATTTT. Translation: CASSPAGGGNTIYF. The chain carries TRBV5-4 and TRBJ1-3; possible D gene TRBD1, 5 bases. Looked up from germline, CDR1 is SGHNT and CDR2 is YYREEE (reference sequence). The V end was cut by 4 bases, the J end by 3 bases, with 11 bases between. The CDR3 totals 14 residues.

A word on this clone: Germline and junction disagree at one end, which may indicate a read error. The chain links TRBV2 to TRBJ2-7; 9 positions agree with TRBD1. The CDR3 contains 14 residues. CDR1 and CDR2 (germline): SNHLY, FYNNEI. The DNA for the CDR3 is TGTGCCAGCAGTAAAGCGGGACAGGGTATCGAGCAGTACTTC. It codes for CASSKAGQGIEQYF.

V usage is TRBV30 and J usage is TRBJ2-7; 10 positions agree with TRBD1. The V and J ends lost 3 bases and 5 bases, in that order; junction bases with no gene match: 10. CDR1 GTSNPN and CDR2 SVGIG come from the germline V gene (reference sequence). This CDR3 has 15 residues. The CDR3 DNA reads as TGTGCCTGGAGGACTTCGACAGGGGGCATAGACGAGCAGTACTTC. Translating gives CAWRTSTGGIDEQYF.

This chain joins TRBV6-6 and TRBJ2-2; D is possibly TRBD2 (5 bases). Germline CDR1 and CDR2: MNHNY and SVGAGI (reference sequence). Trimming shortened V by 2 bases and J by 0 bases, and 10 bases separated the two germline ends. This CDR3 region has 16 residues. CDR3 protein: CASSYVSAANTGELFF. The CDR3 DNA reads as TGTGCCAGCAGTTACGTTAGCGCGGCGAACACCGGGGAGCTGTTTTTT.

The genes are TRBV9 and TRBJ2-1, with 9 bases that match TRBD1. Losses at the gene ends were 4 bases for V and 4 bases for J; bases not matched to a gene: 6. Germline CDR1 SGDLS, CDR2 YYNGEE. The CDR3 spans 15 residues. This CDR3 is CASSPPGQGYNEQFF. In DNA, the CDR3 is TGTGCCAGCAGCCCTCCCGGACAGGGGTACAATGAGCAGTTCTTC.

The J gene is TRBJ2-2, the V gene TRBV6-6, with D maybe TRBD2 (6 bases). Germline lookup yields CDR1 MNHNY and CDR2 SVGAGI (reference sequence). V was clipped by 6 bases and J by 1 base, with 9 bases between them. The CDR3 consists of 14 residues. The CDR3 bases are TGTGCCAGCAGGCAGGGACTGAACACCGGGGAGCTGTTTTTT. Translated, it gives CASRQGLNTGELFF.

The V gene is TRBV5-4, the J gene TRBJ1-1; D call uncertain. The CDR3 sequence is 14 residues long. Germline V gene lookup returns CDR1 SGHNT and CDR2 YYREEE (reference sequence). Deletions cut 4 bases from V and 10 bases from J, with 20 bases between. This CDR3 reads CASSRAGPSQGAFF. The CDR3 DNA reads TGTGCCAGCAGCCGAGCCGGACCTAGCCAAGGAGCTTTCTTT. Based on the CDR3 plus reference TRBV5-4 and TRBJ1-1, the full variable domain is ETGVTQSPTHLIKTRGQQVTLRCSSQSGHNTVSWYQQALGQGPQFIFQYYREEENGRGNFPPRFSGLQFPNYSSELNVNALELDDSALYLCASSRAGPSQGAFFGQGTRLTVV.

The chain carries TRBV27 and TRBJ2-7, with unresolved D. CDR3 length: 16 amino acids. Trimming removed 4 bases from V and 2 bases from J, with 18 bases in between. The germline gives CDR1 MNHEY, CDR2 SMNVEV (reference sequence). CDR3 loop: CASSSHQSSFTYEQYF. The CDR3 bases are TGTGCCAGCAGTTCCCATCAGTCGTCATTCACCTACGAGCAGTACTTC.